This T cell receptor (beta chain) originates from a study of blood T cell repertoires in COVID-19. In the study overall: Nucleic acid was either cDNA or gDNA, and it came from T cells, B-cell-depleted T cells, or PBMCs.

The germline V gene encodes CDR1 SEHNR and CDR2 FQNEAQ (reference sequence). The CDR3 sequence is 15 residues long. Trimming at V came to 5 bases and at J to 8 bases, leaving 7 bases not matched to a gene. As handled by the study authors: Scientists estimated how many nucleated cells there were by amplifying reference gene primers. Sequenced by immunoSEQ multiplex PCR; TCRdb stores in-frame clones only, minus some. For V, J and clone size, that table is used; D and trimming come from the DNA. The data contain under 150,000 clones, 84% of them seen just once; the ten biggest clones take up about a sixth.

Sequenced input: peripheral blood. The receptor comes from a woman older than 75 with acute or convalescent COVID-19. This chain connects TRBV7-9 to TRBJ2-1, with 12 bases aligning to TRBD2. The CDR3 here is CASSQGLAGPDEQFF. In DNA, the CDR3 is TGTGCCAGCAGCCAGGGACTAGCGGGCCCCGATGAGCAGTTCTTC.